This TCR beta chain was retrieved from a study of beta chain features in type 1 diabetes. TCRB transcripts that were expressed got sequenced, as all of the isolated RNA had been reverse transcribed. Here immunoSEQ multiplex PCR was the method, and the copy in TCRdb shows in-frame clones only, minus some. The sample contains some 640,000 clones, about 14% of which appear only once. A word on this clone: The antigen remains unidentified.

Notes on the study in general: Shortening that was moderate but significant affected the TCRB CDR3s of Type 1 diabetes patients in all four CD4+ subsets.

CDR1 and CDR2 from the germline V gene are SGHNT and YENEEA. The CDR3 totals 18 residues. V trimming: 0 bases; J trimming: 5 bases; junction bases outside the gene matches: 11. This chain links TRBV11-3 with TRBJ2-1, with 9 bases aligning to TRBD1. The clonotype originates from a man aged 18-30 years with type 1 diabetes. The sample consisted of naive CD4+ T cells from blood. In DNA, the CDR3 is TGTGCCAGCAGCTTAGAACAGGGGGGACAGGGAAACAACAATGAGCAGTTCTTC. It encodes CASSLEQGGQGNNNEQFF.